A selection of T cell receptor beta chains follows, all from one sample in a study of cytomegalovirus exposure and HLA in healthy donors. Only in-frame clones appear in the TCRdb table, and some are missing; sequencing was by immunoSEQ multiplex PCR. This table has some 130,000 clones, approximately 83% appearing once. Sequences were obtained from PBMCs. Source of these receptors: a man aged 35-49 years in good health and CMV-seronegative. The CDR3 runs from the conserved cysteine through the conserved F or W. A D gene is named only where the DNA matches it firmly. Not every row has a clone size; where given, it reads once, few, many or a size class.

TRBV7-9	TRBD1	few	TRBJ1-2	CASSPPGGAYGYTF	TGTGCCAGCAGCCCCCCAGGGGGCGCCTATGGCTACACCTTC
TRBV15	TRBD1	few	TRBJ1-5	CATSREGRGNQPQHF	TGTGCCACCAGCAGAGAGGGCAGGGGGAATCAGCCCCAGCATTTT
TRBV28	-	-	TRBJ1-2	CATTEATGTLF	TGTGCCACCACTGAGGCGACCGGGACACTCTTC
TRBV7-8	-	-	TRBJ2-1	CASSPTGVIYNEQFF	TGTGCCAGCAGCCCAACGGGAGTCATTTACAATGAGCAGTTCTTC
TRBV10-3	TRBD1	-	TRBJ1-6	CAISAGGLGGNSPLHF	TGTGCCATCAGTGCAGGGGGCCTTGGGGGTAATTCACCCCTCCACTTT
TRBV6-5	TRBD1	-	TRBJ2-5	CASRGQGETQYF	TGTGCCAGCAGGGGACAGGGGGAGACCCAGTACTTC
TRBV6-1	TRBD2	many	TRBJ2-1	CASSGTSGSNDEQFF	TGTGCCAGCAGTGGGACTAGCGGATCTAACGATGAGCAGTTCTTC
TRBV19	-	-	TRBJ2-7	CASSITGGGTYEQYF	TGTGCCAGTAGTATCACTGGTGGCGGGACCTACGAGCAGTACTTC
TRBV30	TRBD2	-	TRBJ2-5	CAWSVGGQETQYF	TGTGCCTGGAGTGTCGGGGGGCAAGAGACCCAGTACTTC
TRBV7-9	TRBD2	-	TRBJ2-3	CASSSPGAGGPSTDTQYF	TGTGCCAGCAGCTCCCCCGGGGCGGGAGGGCCGAGCACAGATACGCAGTATTTT
TRBV30	TRBD1	-	TRBJ1-1	CAWSSGQGATEAFF	TGTGCCTGGAGTTCTGGGCAGGGGGCCACTGAAGCTTTCTTT
TRBV5-1	-	-	TRBJ1-5	CASSLGGVSNQPQHF	TGCGCCAGCAGCTTGGGGGGGGTATCCAATCAGCCCCAGCATTTT
TRBV5-1	TRBD2	-	TRBJ2-5	CASTWTSGDQETQYF	TGCGCCAGCACCTGGACTAGCGGGGATCAAGAGACCCAGTACTTC
TRBV5-1	TRBD1	-	TRBJ2-7	CASSPRDRASYEQYF	TGCGCCAGCAGCCCCCGGGACAGGGCGTCCTACGAGCAGTACTTC
TRBV7-2	-	-	TRBJ2-1	CASSFDGGGAYNEQFF	TGTGCCAGCAGCTTCGACGGCGGGGGCGCCTACAATGAGCAGTTCTTC
TRBV5-1	TRBD1	-	TRBJ2-1	CASSWTTGTWGSYNEQFF	TGCGCCAGCAGTTGGACGACAGGGACGTGGGGCTCCTACAATGAGCAGTTCTTC
TRBV5-8	-	-	TRBJ2-7	CASSLTAGGRLAYEQYF	TGTGCCAGCAGCTTGACCGCTGGAGGTAGGCTGGCCTACGAGCAGTACTTC
TRBV5-6	-	-	TRBJ2-1	CASSPTPTVSGVF	TGTGCCAGCAGCCCTACCCCGACAGTTTCAGGCGTCTTC
TRBV4-3	TRBD2	-	TRBJ2-1	CASSQGGAGLAGYEQFF	TGCGCCAGCAGCCAAGGGGGGGCGGGACTAGCGGGGTATGAGCAGTTCTTC
TRBV4-3	TRBD2	-	TRBJ2-7	CASSQVVGASGSEQYF	TGCGCCAGCAGCCAAGTCGTCGGGGCTAGCGGGAGCGAGCAGTACTTC
TRBV5-1	TRBD1	-	TRBJ1-2	CASSTGADYGYTF	TGCGCCAGTTCGACAGGGGCGGACTATGGCTACACCTTC
TRBV15	-	-	TRBJ2-3	CATSRDPRRDTQYF	TGTGCCACCAGCAGAGACCCCCGGAGGGATACGCAGTATTTT
TRBV27	-	once	TRBJ2-1	CASSSTSIEQFF	TGTGCCAGCAGTTCTACTAGCATTGAGCAGTTCTTC
TRBV11-2	-	-	TRBJ2-7	CASSLHRDYEQYF	TGTGCCAGCAGCTTGCACAGGGACTACGAGCAGTACTTC
TRBV5-4	TRBD2	-	TRBJ2-7	CASSLATFAVAGRYEQYF	TGTGCCAGCAGCTTGGCAACCTTCGCGGTAGCGGGACGTTACGAGCAGTACTTC
TRBV9	-	-	TRBJ2-5	CASSKGGAQETQYF	TGTGCCAGCAGTAAGGGGGGGGCCCAAGAGACCCAGTACTTC